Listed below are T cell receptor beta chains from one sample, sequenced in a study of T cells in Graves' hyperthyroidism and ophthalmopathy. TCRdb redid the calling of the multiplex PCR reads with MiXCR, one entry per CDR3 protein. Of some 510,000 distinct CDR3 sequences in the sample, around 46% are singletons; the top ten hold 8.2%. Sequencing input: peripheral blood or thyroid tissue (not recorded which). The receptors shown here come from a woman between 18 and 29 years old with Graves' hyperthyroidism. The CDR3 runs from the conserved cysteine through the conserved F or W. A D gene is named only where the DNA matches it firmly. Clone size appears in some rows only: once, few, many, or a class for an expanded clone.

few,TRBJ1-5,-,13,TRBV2,CASGVDSNQPQHF,TGTGCCAGCGGGGTTGATAGCAATCAGCCCCAGCATTTT
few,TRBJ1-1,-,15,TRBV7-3,CASIGPGAFNTEAFF,TGTGCCAGTATTGGTCCGGGAGCCTTTAACACTGAAGCTTTCTTT
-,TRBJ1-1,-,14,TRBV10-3,CAISEVRRLTEAFF,TGTGCCATCAGTGAAGTAAGGAGGCTAACTGAAGCTTTCTTT
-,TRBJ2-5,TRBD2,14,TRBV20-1,CSARSGTSGRTQYF,TGCAGTGCTAGATCGGGGACTAGCGGCCGGACCCAGTACTTC
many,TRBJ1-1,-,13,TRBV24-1,CATSDSMGYRAFF,TGTGCCACCAGTGATTCAATGGGGTATCGGGCTTTCTTT
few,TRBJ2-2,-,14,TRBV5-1,CASSRDPRGGELFF,TGCGCCAGCAGCCGGGACCCACGAGGGGGGGAGCTGTTTTTT
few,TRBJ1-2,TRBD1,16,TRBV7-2,CASSQDRVRANYGYTF,TGTGCCAGCAGCCAAGACAGGGTTAGAGCTAACTATGGCTACACCTTC
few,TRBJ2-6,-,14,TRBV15,CATSPRGGANVLTF,TGTGCCACCAGCCCCAGGGGTGGGGCCAACGTCCTGACTTTC
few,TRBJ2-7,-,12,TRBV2,CASRAPRGEQYF,TGTGCCAGCAGAGCCCCACGGGGCGAGCAGTACTTC
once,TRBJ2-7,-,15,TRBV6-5,CASSYSSRVAYEQYF,TGTGCCAGCAGTTACTCGAGCAGGGTGGCCTACGAGCAGTACTTC
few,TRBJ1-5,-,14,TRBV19,CASSIWGSDQPQHF,TGTGCCAGTAGTATCTGGGGCAGCGATCAGCCCCAGCATTTT
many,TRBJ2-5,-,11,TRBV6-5,CASAYQETQYF,TGTGCCAGCGCGTACCAAGAGACCCAGTACTTC
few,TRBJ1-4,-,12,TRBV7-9,CASTGTNEKLFF,TGTGCCAGCACCGGGACTAATGAAAAACTGTTTTTT
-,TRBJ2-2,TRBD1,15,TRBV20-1,CSARAPGTGTGELFF,TGCAGTGCTAGAGCTCCCGGGACAGGGACCGGGGAGCTGTTTTTT
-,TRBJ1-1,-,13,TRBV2,CASASTGNTEAFF,TGTGCCAGCGCTTCTACAGGGAACACTGAAGCTTTCTTT